This TCR beta chain was observed in a study of tissue T cells after allogeneic stem cell transplantation. For the study at large: Steroid-refractory graft-versus-host disease after allogeneic hematopoietic cell transplant qualified adults for prospective research-autopsy enrollment. Pre-transplant PBMCs were recipient-derived, available from four or five GVHD patients.

CDR1 and CDR2 (germline): MDHEN, SYDVKM. The CDR3 is 20 residues long. Trimming cost V 5 bases and J 0 bases, with 29 bases left between them. Produced via immunoSEQ multiplex PCR; TCRdb's table is partial and in-frame only. The table includes fewer than 30,000 clones, 65% to 90% detected once. This chain links TRBV28 with TRBJ2-7; maybe TRBD1 (6 bases). The material was blood, obtained before transplantation. The clonotype comes from a woman between 18 and 50 years old who later had graft-versus-host disease after an allogeneic stem cell transplant. The CDR3 reads CASSPQLTGRTMISSYEQYF. In DNA form, the CDR3 reads TGTGCCAGCAGTCCACAATTGACAGGTAGAACCATGATAAGCTCCTACGAGCAGTACTTC.